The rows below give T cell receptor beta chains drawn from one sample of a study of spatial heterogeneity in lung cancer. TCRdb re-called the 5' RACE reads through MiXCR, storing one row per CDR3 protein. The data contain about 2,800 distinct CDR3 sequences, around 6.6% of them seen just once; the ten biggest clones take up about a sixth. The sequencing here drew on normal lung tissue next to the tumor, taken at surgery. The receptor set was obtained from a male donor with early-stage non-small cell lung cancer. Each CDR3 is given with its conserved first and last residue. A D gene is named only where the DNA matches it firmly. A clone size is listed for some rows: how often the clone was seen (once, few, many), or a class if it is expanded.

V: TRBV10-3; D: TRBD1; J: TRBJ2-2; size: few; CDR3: CAISDIRDSVYTGELFF; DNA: TGTGCCATCAGTGATATAAGGGACAGCGTCTACACCGGGGAGCTGTTTTTT
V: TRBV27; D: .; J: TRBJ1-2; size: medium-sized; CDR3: CASSFSQTPNYGYTF; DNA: TGTGCCAGCAGTTTTTCCCAGACCCCGAACTATGGCTACACCTTC
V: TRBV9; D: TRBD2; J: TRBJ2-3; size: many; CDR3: CASSVGLADTDTQYF; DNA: TGTGCCAGCAGCGTAGGGCTAGCGGACACAGATACGCAGTATTTT
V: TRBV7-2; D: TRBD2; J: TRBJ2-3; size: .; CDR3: CASSPRIAGATDTQYF; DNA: TGTGCCAGCAGCCCCCGGATAGCGGGAGCCACAGATACGCAGTATTTT
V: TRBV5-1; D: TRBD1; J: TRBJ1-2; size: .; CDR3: CASRQTPGQGAYGYTF; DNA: TGCGCCAGCAGGCAGACTCCGGGACAGGGGGCCTATGGCTACACCTTC
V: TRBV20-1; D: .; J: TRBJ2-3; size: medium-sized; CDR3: CSATTPGLTSTDTQYF; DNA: TGCAGTGCTACGACTCCGGGACTCACTAGCACAGATACGCAGTATTTT
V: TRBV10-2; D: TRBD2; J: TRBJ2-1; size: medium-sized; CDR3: CASRSQGGGSGGHNEQFF; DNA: TGCGCCAGCAGGTCCCAGGGAGGAGGTAGCGGGGGGCACAATGAGCAGTTCTTC
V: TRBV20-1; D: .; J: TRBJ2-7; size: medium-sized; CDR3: CSAVNRDKAYEQYF; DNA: TGCAGTGCTGTAAACCGGGACAAGGCCTACGAGCAGTACTTC
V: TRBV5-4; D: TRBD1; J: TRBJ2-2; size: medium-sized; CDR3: CASVAGGDTGELFF; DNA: TGTGCCAGCGTGGCAGGGGGCGACACCGGGGAGCTGTTTTTT
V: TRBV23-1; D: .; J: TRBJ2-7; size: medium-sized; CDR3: CASSPRGPSAYEQYF; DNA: TGCGCCAGCAGTCCCCGTGGGCCGTCGGCCTACGAGCAGTACTTC
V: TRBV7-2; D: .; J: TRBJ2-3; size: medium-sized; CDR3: CASSLNLGPSTQYF; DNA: TGTGCCAGCAGCTTAAATCTAGGACCGAGTACGCAGTATTTT
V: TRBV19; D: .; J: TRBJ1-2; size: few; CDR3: CASSLGSDYGYTF; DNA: TGTGCCAGTAGTCTTGGGTCGGACTATGGCTACACCTTC
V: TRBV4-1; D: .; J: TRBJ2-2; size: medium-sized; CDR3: CASSRTLTGTGELFF; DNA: TGCGCCAGCAGCCGCACGCTGACTGGAACCGGGGAGCTGTTTTTT
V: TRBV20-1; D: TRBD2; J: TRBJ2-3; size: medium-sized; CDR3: CSASSSGMGTDTQYF; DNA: TGCAGTGCTAGTTCGAGCGGGATGGGCACAGATACGCAGTATTTT
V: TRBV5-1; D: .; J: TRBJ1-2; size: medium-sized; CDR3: CASSHGTNYGYTF; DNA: TGCGCCAGCAGCCACGGAACTAACTATGGCTACACCTTC
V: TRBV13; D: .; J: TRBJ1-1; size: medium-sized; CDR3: CASSLPGQSTEAFF; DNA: TGTGCCAGCAGCTTACCAGGGCAGTCCACTGAAGCTTTCTTT
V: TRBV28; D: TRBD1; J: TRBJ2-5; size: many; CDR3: CASSLLRDREETQYF; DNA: TGTGCCAGCAGTCTACTCCGGGACAGGGAGGAGACCCAGTACTTC
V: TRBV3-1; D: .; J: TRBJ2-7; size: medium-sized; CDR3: CASSQRREQYF; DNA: TGTGCCAGCAGCCAAAGAAGGGAGCAGTACTTC
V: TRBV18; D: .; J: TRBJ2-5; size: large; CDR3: CASSPARAYQETQYF; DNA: TGTGCCAGCTCACCGGCCAGGGCGTACCAAGAGACCCAGTACTTC
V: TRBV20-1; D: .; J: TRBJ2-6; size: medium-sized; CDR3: CSAREAGVGVNGANVLTF; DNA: TGCAGTGCTAGAGAGGCAGGGGTAGGGGTAAATGGGGCCAACGTCCTGACTTTC
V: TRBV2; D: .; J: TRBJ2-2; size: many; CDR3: CASSERGHWNGELFF; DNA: TGTGCCAGCAGTGAAAGGGGACATTGGAACGGGGAGCTGTTTTTT
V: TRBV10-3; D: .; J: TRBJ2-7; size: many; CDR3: CAIGGARGDEQYF; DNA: TGTGCCATCGGTGGGGCCAGGGGCGACGAGCAGTACTTC
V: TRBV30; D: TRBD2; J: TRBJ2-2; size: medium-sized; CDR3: CAWSVPSGRNNAGELFF; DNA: TGTGCCTGGAGTGTCCCTAGCGGGAGGAATAACGCCGGGGAGCTGTTTTTT
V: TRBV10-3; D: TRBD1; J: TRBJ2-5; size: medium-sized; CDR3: CATGTGVETQYF; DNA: TGTGCCACTGGGACAGGCGTGGAGACCCAGTACTTC
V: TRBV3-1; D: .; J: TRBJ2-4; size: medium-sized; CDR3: CASSPDKNIQYF; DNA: TGTGCCAGCAGCCCGGACAAAAACATTCAGTACTTC
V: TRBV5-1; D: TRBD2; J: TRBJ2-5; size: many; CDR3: CASSPGLARRETQYF; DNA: TGCGCCAGCAGTCCAGGACTAGCTAGGCGAGAGACCCAGTACTTC
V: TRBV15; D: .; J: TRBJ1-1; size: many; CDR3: CATSRGGNTEAFF; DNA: TGTGCCACCAGCAGAGGTGGGAACACTGAAGCTTTCTTT
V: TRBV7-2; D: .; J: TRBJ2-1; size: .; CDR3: CASSLNRGGNEQFF; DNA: TGTGCCAGCAGCTTAAATAGGGGCGGGAATGAGCAGTTCTTC
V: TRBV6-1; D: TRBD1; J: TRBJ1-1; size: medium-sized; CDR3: CASSEDRGDTEAFF; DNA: TGTGCCAGCAGCGAAGACAGGGGTGACACTGAAGCTTTCTTT
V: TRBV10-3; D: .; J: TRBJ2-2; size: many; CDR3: CATEMGGPTGELFF; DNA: TGTGCCACCGAAATGGGGGGGCCCACCGGGGAGCTGTTTTTT
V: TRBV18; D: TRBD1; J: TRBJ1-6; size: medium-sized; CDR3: CASSSTGESSPLHF; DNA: TGTGCCAGCTCATCGACAGGGGAAAGTTCACCCCTCCACTTT
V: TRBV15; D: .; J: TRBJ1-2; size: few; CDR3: CATSRDYAQFYGYTF; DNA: TGTGCCACCAGCAGAGATTACGCACAGTTCTATGGCTACACCTTC
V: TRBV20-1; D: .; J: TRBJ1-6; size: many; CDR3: CSASGEGTYNSPLHF; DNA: TGCAGTGCTAGCGGTGAGGGGACTTATAATTCACCCCTCCACTTT
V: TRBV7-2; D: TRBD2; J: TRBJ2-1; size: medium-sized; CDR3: CASRSTSGGWNEQFF; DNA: TGTGCCAGCAGGTCTACTAGCGGGGGGTGGAATGAGCAGTTCTTC
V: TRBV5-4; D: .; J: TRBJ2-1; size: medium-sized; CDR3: CASSLAGIRDEQFF; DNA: TGTGCCAGCAGCTTGGCAGGGATCAGGGATGAGCAGTTCTTC
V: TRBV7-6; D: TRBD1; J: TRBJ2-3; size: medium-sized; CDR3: CASSQGQVTDTQYF; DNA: TGTGCCAGCAGCCAGGGACAGGTCACAGATACGCAGTATTTT
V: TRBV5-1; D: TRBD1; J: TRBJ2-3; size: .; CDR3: CASSRGDRSTDTQYF; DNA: TGCGCCAGCAGCAGGGGGGACAGGAGCACAGATACGCAGTATTTT
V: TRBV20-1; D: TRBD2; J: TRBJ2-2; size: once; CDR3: CSARDGREFSGELFF; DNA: TGCAGTGCTAGAGATGGGCGGGAGTTCTCCGGGGAGCTGTTTTTT
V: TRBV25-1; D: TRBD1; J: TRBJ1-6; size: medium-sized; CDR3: CASSGTGVGSPLHF; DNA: TGTGCCAGCAGCGGGACAGGGGTGGGTTCACCCCTCCACTTT
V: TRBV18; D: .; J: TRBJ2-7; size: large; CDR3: CASSSGARAREQYF; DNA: TGTGCCAGCTCGTCCGGGGCCAGGGCGAGGGAGCAGTACTTC
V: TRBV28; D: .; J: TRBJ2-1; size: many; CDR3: CASSLLAGDNEQFF; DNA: TGTGCCAGCAGTTTACTGGCAGGGGACAATGAGCAGTTCTTC
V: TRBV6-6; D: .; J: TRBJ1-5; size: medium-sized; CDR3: CASRPQGSNQPQHF; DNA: TGTGCCAGCAGACCACAGGGTAGCAATCAGCCCCAGCATTTT
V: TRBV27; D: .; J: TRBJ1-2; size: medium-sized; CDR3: CASSLRSGLDYGYTF; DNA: TGTGCCAGCAGTCTAAGGTCGGGCTTGGACTATGGCTACACCTTC
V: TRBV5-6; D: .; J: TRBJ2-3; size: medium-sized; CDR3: CASSRPGAYTDTQYF; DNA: TGTGCCAGCAGCCGGCCGGGTGCCTACACAGATACGCAGTATTTT
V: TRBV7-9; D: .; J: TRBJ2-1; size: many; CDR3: CASSLIGPHLFF; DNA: TGTGCCAGCAGCCTTATCGGACCTCACCTCTTCTTC
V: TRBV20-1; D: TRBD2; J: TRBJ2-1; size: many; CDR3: CSAPTGAGDNNEQFF; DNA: TGCAGTGCTCCTACCGGAGCGGGGGACAACAATGAGCAGTTCTTC